This T cell receptor beta chain appears in the sequencing data of a study of technical replicates of blood from a handful of donors. With 3 bases clipped from V and 7 bases from J, the junction kept 17 bases outside the gene matches. This CDR3 region has 17 residues. TCRdb keeps only in-frame clones here, not all; method: immunoSEQ multiplex PCR. Of about 82,000 clones listed, around 94% are singletons. The chain couples TRBV23-1 to TRBJ2-7; 8 bases are shared with TRBD2. TRBV23-1 is sorted into the ORF group, with uncertain function. The sample consisted of T cells isolated from PBMCs. This clonotype was sampled from a human donor in good health. CDR3 residues: CASSHSGRASWVGEQYF. CDR3 DNA: TGCGCCAGCAGTCACAGCGGGAGAGCCTCATGGGTGGGAGAGCAGTACTTC.